The clone carrying this TCR beta chain was counted once. The sample originates from a study of brain T cells in children with intractable seizures. Germline CDR1 and CDR2: SGHTA and FQGNSA. With V trimmed by 5 bases and J by 2 bases, 9 bases remained unmatched. This CDR3 is 15 amino acids long. Clones were sequenced by immunoSEQ multiplex PCR, and TCRdb holds only the in-frame ones, with some missing. The sample lists about 320,000 clones; roughly 92% were seen once. Time point: blood from clinic visit 5 months post-surgery; TSC patient then seizure free. The clonotype originates from a boy under two years old with tuberous sclerosis and intractable seizures. The specimen was peripheral blood, collected 4 to 5 months after surgery. The genes are TRBV7-2 and TRBJ2-7; 7 positions agree with TRBD1. CDR3 sequence reads: CASSIQPTGTYEQYF. The CDR3 DNA reads TGTGCCAGCAGCATACAACCGACAGGGACCTACGAGCAGTACTTC.